These 24 T cell receptor beta chains came from one sample sequenced in a study of blood T cell repertoires in COVID-19. Only in-frame clones appear in the TCRdb table, and some are missing; sequencing was by immunoSEQ multiplex PCR. The sample has about 300,000 clones, 80% to 90% seen once. The sequencing sample was made of peripheral blood. The receptor set was obtained from a man aged 18 to 30 who had recovered from COVID-19.

The chain's CDR3 is CASSLAGTSTDTQYF. Written as DNA, the CDR3 is TGTGCCAGCAGCTTAGCGGGGACTAGCACAGATACGCAGTATTTT. J is TRBJ2-3 and V is TRBV7-2; a weak D match, TRBD2 (6 bases). CDR1 and CDR2 (germline): SGHTA, FQGNSA. Trimming left V 0 bases short and J 0 bases short, with 7 bases between. This CDR3 is built from 15 residues. Variable domain in full (rest from reference TRBV7-2 and TRBJ2-3): GAGVSQSPSNKVTEKGKDVELRCDPISGHTALYWYRQSLGQGLEFLIYFQGNSAPDKSGLPSDRFSAERTGGSVSTLTIQRTQQEDSAVYLCASSLAGTSTDTQYFGPGTRLTVL.

The CDR3 nucleotides read TGTGCCAGCAGCCCTCTCCTTACTAGCACCCATACGCAGTATTTT. Translating it yields CASSPLLTSTHTQYF. The chain uses TRBV14 and TRBJ2-3, with D maybe TRBD2 (6 bases). This CDR3 comprises 15 residues. Germline lookup yields CDR1 SGHDN and CDR2 FVKESK. V gave up 4 bases and J gave up 7 bases, with 18 bases separating them.

Notes on this clone: In the same sample, other DNA sequences code for this CDR3. The rearrangement links TRBV3-1 (or the pseudogene TRBV3-2) to TRBJ2-1; 10 nucleotides match TRBD2. The CDR3 sequence is 16 residues long. CDR1 is LGHDT, CDR2 YNNKEL, per germline (reference sequence). V lost 1 base and J lost 9; bases outside the gene matches: 9. The CDR3, as DNA: TGTGCCAGCAGCCAAGTCCTCAGCGGGAGGGGAACTGAGCAGTTCTTC. Amino acids: CASSQVLSGRGTEQFF.

This sequence joins TRBV29-1 and TRBJ1-4; a weak D match, TRBD1 (6 bases). V was clipped by 7 bases and J by 10 bases, with 22 bases between them. The CDR3 runs to 14 residues. CDR1 and CDR2 from the germline V gene are SQVTM and ANQGSEA. The CDR3 coding sequence is TGCAGCGCCCGAGGTCTGGGACAAGAGGGAAAACTGTTTTTT. Its translation is CSARGLGQEGKLFF.

This chain joins TRBV19 and TRBJ2-3; D is perhaps TRBD2 (6 bases). This CDR3 contains 11 residues. In germline, CDR1 is LNHDA, CDR2 SQIVND (reference sequence). Trimming shortened V by 8 bases and J by 8 bases, and 11 bases separated the two germline ends. CDR3 sequence: CASRLGGTQYF. CDR3 bases: TGTGCCAGTCGGCTGGGGGGTACGCAGTATTTT.

The chain is built from TRBV27 and TRBJ2-7, with D unclear. Germline V lookup: CDR1 MNHEY, CDR2 SMNVEV (reference sequence). The CDR3 spans 14 residues. V was cut by 3 bases and J by 0 bases, with 9 bases left in between. CDR3: CASSFGRSSYEQYF. CDR3 bases: TGTGCCAGCAGTTTTGGCCGAAGCTCCTACGAGCAGTACTTC.

The chain is built from TRBV6-5 and TRBJ1-2, with D perhaps matching TRBD1 (5 bases). This CDR3 is built from 14 residues. The V gene lost 5 bases and the J gene lost 5 bases, with 15 bases spanning the gap. CDR1 and CDR2 from the germline V gene are MNHEY and SVGAGI. The CDR3 nucleotides read TGTGCCAGCAGTCACAAAGGGGTATCGTATGGCTACACCTTC. Protein: CASSHKGVSYGYTF.

The chain recombines TRBV25-1 with TRBJ1-1; 9 bases align to TRBD1. Looked up from germline, CDR1 is MGHDK and CDR2 is SYGVNS. The CDR3 length is 14 residues. With 4 bases clipped from V and 8 bases from J, the junction kept 8 bases outside the gene matches. The CDR3 DNA reads as TGTGCCAGCAGTGTAACAGGGGGCACTGGGGAAGCTTTCTTT. This codes for CASSVTGGTGEAFF.

The chain recombines TRBV10-1 with TRBJ2-7, with 9 bases that match TRBD2. CDR1 WNHNN and CDR2 SYGVQD come from the germline V gene (reference sequence). The CDR3 consists of 15 residues. J lost 7 bases, V lost 0 bases, and 7 bases had no gene match. The CDR3 here is CASSESMREGQEQYF. The CDR3 DNA sequence: TGCGCCAGCAGTGAGTCGATGCGGGAGGGCCAAGAGCAGTACTTC.

The rearrangement uses TRBV29-1 and TRBJ1-1; D is unclear. This CDR3 has 13 amino acids. Per germline, CDR1 SQVTM and CDR2 ANQGSEA. V was trimmed by 8 bases and J by 0 bases, leaving 13 bases between them. DNA of the CDR3: TGCAGCCCCCGTAGTATGATGAACACTGAAGCTTTCTTT. Translation: CSPRSMMNTEAFF. Full variable domain (missing parts from reference TRBV29-1 and TRBJ1-1): SAVISQKPSRDICQRGTSLTIQCQVDSQVTMMFWYRQQPGQSLTLIATANQGSEATYESGFVIDKFPISRPNLTFSTLTVSNMSPEDSSIYLCSPRSMMNTEAFFGQGTRLTVV.

The V call is TRBV4-1, the J call TRBJ2-1; D gene unclear. Germline V gene sequence: CDR1 MGHRA, CDR2 YSYEKL. CDR3 length equals 14 residues. V was trimmed by 0 bases and J by 10 bases, leaving 13 bases between them. The CDR3 bases are TGCGCCAGCAGCCAAGACGGGTTTGCGGTGGAGCAGTTCTTC. It specifies CASSQDGFAVEQFF.

This CDR3 reads CASSVDAGREAFF. The CDR3 bases are TGTGCCAGCAGCGTGGATGCCGGGAGGGAAGCTTTCTTT. The chain is built from TRBV9 and TRBJ1-1; D remains ambiguous. Germline values: CDR1 SGDLS, CDR2 YYNGEE. This CDR3 spans 13 amino acids. Trimming removed 2 bases from V and 8 bases from J, with 13 bases in between.

This clone occurred a few times. The J gene is TRBJ1-2, the V gene TRBV5-1; D gene unclear. The V end lost 4 bases, the J end lost 5 bases, and 9 bases lay between the germline ends. Germline CDR1 is SGHRS and CDR2 is YFSETQ. This CDR3 contains 12 residues. The CDR3 here is CASSGDAYGYTF. The DNA of the CDR3 is TGCGCCAGCAGCGGAGACGCATATGGCTACACCTTC.

The rearrangement joins TRBV7-2 to TRBJ2-1; 12 bases are a match to TRBD2. The CDR3 consists of 16 residues. The trim removed 5 bases at V and 8 bases at J, leaving 10 bases unmatched. The V gene's germline CDR1 is SGHTA and CDR2 FQGNSA. This chain's CDR3 is CASSPPSGGASYEQFF. CDR3 sequence (DNA): TGTGCCAGCAGCCCACCTAGCGGGGGGGCCTCGTATGAGCAGTTCTTC.

The chain uses TRBV7-3 and TRBJ2-1; D perhaps matches TRBD2 (6 bases). Trimming left V 5 bases short and J 6 bases short, with 17 bases between. Germline V lookup: CDR1 SGHTA, CDR2 FQGTGA. This CDR3 has 15 amino acids. The CDR3 DNA follows: TGTGCCAGCAGCCCCCTCGGGGGTAGCATCAATGAGCAGTTCTTC. It encodes CASSPLGGSINEQFF.

The chain combines TRBV7-9 with TRBJ1-2; no firm D call. Trimming shortened V by 1 base and J by 4 bases, and 16 bases separated the two germline ends. This CDR3 has 16 amino acids. Germline V gene data show CDR1 as SEHNR and CDR2 as FQNEAQ (reference sequence). This chain's CDR3 is CASSLGGRTDVYGYTF. The CDR3 bases are TGTGCCAGCAGCTTAGGCGGGAGGACGGACGTCTATGGCTACACCTTC.

The chain combines TRBV7-9 with TRBJ1-4; TRBD1 matches at 9 bases. Germline CDR1 is SEHNR and CDR2 is FQNEAQ (reference sequence). This CDR3 contains 15 residues. The V segment lost 2 bases and the J segment 5 bases; nucleotides outside the gene matches: 3. CDR3: CASSLWGTGNEKLFF. CDR3 DNA: TGTGCCAGCAGCTTATGGGGGACAGGGAATGAAAAACTGTTTTTT.

The genes are TRBV25-1 and TRBJ2-7, with 8 bases matching TRBD1. V shed 6 bases and J 4 bases; nucleotides not matched to a gene: 5. Germline lookup yields CDR1 MGHDK and CDR2 SYGVNS. This CDR3 spans 13 amino acids. CDR3 in amino acids: CASRGTGIYEQYF. In DNA, the CDR3 is TGTGCCAGCAGGGGGACAGGAATTTACGAGCAGTACTTC.

The chain joins TRBV19 to TRBJ1-4, with TRBD1 matching over 9 bases. The junction had 7 bases not matched to a gene; V was cut back by 3 bases and J by 5 bases. The CDR3 covers 16 residues. The V gene's germline CDR1 is LNHDA and CDR2 SQIVND (reference sequence). CDR3 nucleotide sequence: TGTGCCAGTAGTATTAACCTCGGGACAGGGAATGAAAAACTGTTTTTT. Its protein product is CASSINLGTGNEKLFF.

The chain links TRBV13 to TRBJ2-7; tentatively, D is TRBD1 (5 bases). V was shortened by 3 bases and J by 6 bases, with 18 bases between the two germline ends. CDR1 and CDR2 from the germline V gene are PRHDT and FYEKMQ (reference sequence). This CDR3 has 15 residues. The DNA for the CDR3 is TGTGCCAGCAGCTTTTTTAGTGAAGACAGTTCCGAGCAGTACTTC. It translates to CASSFFSEDSSEQYF.

The V call is TRBV19, the J call TRBJ1-1; D perhaps matches TRBD1 (5 bases). CDR3 size: 17 residues. The germline V and J ends were trimmed by 3 bases and 1 base, with 18 bases remaining between them. Germline loops: CDR1 LNHDA, CDR2 SQIVND (reference sequence). The CDR3: CASSIPLARGGNTEAFF. DNA for the CDR3: TGTGCCAGTAGTATCCCCCTCGCGCGGGGCGGGAACACTGAAGCTTTCTTT. The complete variable domain, with remaining parts taken from reference TRBV19 and TRBJ1-1, reads DGGITQSPKYLFRKEGQNVTLSCEQNLNHDAMYWYRQDPGQGLRLIYYSQIVNDFQKGDIAEGYSVSREKKESFPLTVTSAQKNPTAFYLCASSIPLARGGNTEAFFGQGTRLTVV.

This clone was seen more than once but under ten times. The V gene is TRBV27, the J gene TRBJ2-7, with 13 bases lining up with TRBD2. Germline-derived CDR1 and CDR2 are MNHEY and SMNVEV (reference sequence). Trimming at V came to 4 bases and at J to 6 bases, leaving 3 bases not matched to a gene. This CDR3 comprises 14 residues. The CDR3 region has the DNA TGTGCCAGCAGTTGGACTAGCGGGAGCATCGAGCAGTACTTC. Its protein is CASSWTSGSIEQYF.

This chain joins TRBV5-4 and TRBJ2-7, with D maybe TRBD1 (6 bases). Trimming stripped 5 bases from V and 5 bases from J, with 17 bases between. The germline gives CDR1 SGHNT, CDR2 YYREEE (reference sequence). The CDR3 spans 14 residues. CDR3 in DNA: TGTGCCAGCAGATTCAGGGGAACGAGCGACGAGCAGTACTTC. Protein sequence: CASRFRGTSDEQYF.

CDR3 coding DNA: TGTGCCAGCAGCCCCTCGGGGGGCGCGAACACCGGGGAGCTGTTTTTT. This gives the protein CASSPSGGANTGELFF. V is TRBV9 and J is TRBJ2-2; D perhaps matches TRBD2 (7 bases). This CDR3 has 16 amino acids. V was pared by 4 bases and J by 0 bases, with 13 bases between. Germline CDR1 reads SGDLS; CDR2 reads YYNGEE.